Listed here are 27 T cell receptor beta chains from one sample, sequenced in a study of blood T cells in healthy people across ages. The authors ran a second PCR of 7 to 11 cycles using a sample-barcoded 5' primer and a J-beta primer mix. A single record per CDR3 protein comes from TCRdb applying MiXCR to the 5' RACE reads. The sample contains fewer than 900,000 distinct CDR3 sequences, roughly 43% of which appear only once. Material for sequencing was blood. These receptors were obtained from a woman in her sixties or seventies in good health.

In this sample, this clonotype turned up many times. The chain employs TRBV12-3 or TRBV12-4 and TRBJ2-5; D perhaps matches TRBD1 (6 bases). This CDR3 is built from 13 residues. Deletions cut 6 bases from V and 4 bases from J, with 12 bases between. The CDR3: CASRQTGIETQYF. CDR3 coding DNA: TGTGCCAGCAGGCAAACAGGGATAGAGACCCAGTACTTC.

The rearrangement links TRBV4-1 to TRBJ2-5; 7 bases map to TRBD1. In germline, CDR1 is MGHRA, CDR2 YSYEKL. CDR3 length: 16 amino acids. V lost 1 base and J lost 5; bases outside the gene matches: 10. The CDR3 is CASSQGTGAAGETQYF. CDR3 bases: TGCGCCAGCAGCCAAGGTACAGGGGCCGCCGGGGAGACCCAGTACTTC.

V and J are TRBV20-1 and TRBJ2-7; no reliable D call. The V and J ends lost 3 bases and 2 bases respectively, with 11 bases between them. This CDR3 comprises 13 residues. CDR1 is DFQATT and CDR2 is SNEGSKA in the germline V gene (reference sequence). The CDR3 spells CSASNWQTYEQYF. For the CDR3, the DNA is TGCAGTGCTAGTAACTGGCAAACCTACGAGCAGTACTTC.

The chain uses TRBV15 and TRBJ1-5; D uncertain. V lost 0 bases, J lost 6 bases, and 12 bases lay in between. Germline V CDR1 and CDR2: LNHNV, YYDKDF (reference sequence). The CDR3 length is 15 residues. CDR3 sequence (DNA): TGTGCCACCAGCAGAGAAGCCGGGAGGACTCAGCCCCAGCATTTT. Translating it yields CATSREAGRTQPQHF.

V gene TRBV10-3 combines with J gene TRBJ2-1, with 8 bases that match TRBD1. This CDR3 spans 14 amino acids. Looked up from germline, CDR1 is ENHRY and CDR2 is SYGVKD. The V and J ends lost 4 bases and 8 bases, in that order; junction bases with no gene match: 7. CDR3 DNA sequence: TGTGCCATCAGTGGACTGGACAGGGACGATGAGCAGTTCTTC. This sequence encodes CAISGLDRDDEQFF.

The rearrangement uses TRBV20-1 and TRBJ2-1, with 9 bases fitting TRBD1. Trimming cost V 0 bases and J 8 bases; bases outside gene matches: 11. The CDR3 is 16 residues long. The germline CDR1 and CDR2 sequences are DFQATT and SNEGSKA (reference sequence). CDR3 sequence (DNA): TGCAGTGCTAGAGATAGGCAGGGACAGGGTCCTGATGAGCAGTTCTTC. It yields the protein CSARDRQGQGPDEQFF.

The J gene is TRBJ1-4, the V gene TRBV7-2; D is unclear. The CDR3 is made up of 13 amino acids. Germline V lookup: CDR1 SGHTA, CDR2 FQGNSA. Trimming shortened V by 5 bases and J by 5 bases, and 9 bases separated the two germline ends. DNA for the CDR3: TGTGCCAGCAGCCTTACCAAAAATGAAAAACTGTTTTTT. Residues: CASSLTKNEKLFF.

This chain uses TRBV3-1 with TRBJ1-2; 7 bases match TRBD1. With 3 bases clipped from V and 4 bases from J, the junction kept 5 bases outside the gene matches. Per germline, CDR1 LGHDT and CDR2 YNNKEL (reference sequence). The CDR3 covers 14 residues. The CDR3 DNA reads as TGTGCCAGCAGCCAGACAGGGTTTGTCTATGGCTACACCTTC. Translated, it gives CASSQTGFVYGYTF.

This clonotype was seen only once. The chain recombines TRBV9 with TRBJ2-5, with 7 bases lining up with TRBD2. Germline V CDR1 and CDR2: SGDLS, YYNGEE. The CDR3 runs 15 residues. V was clipped by 0 bases and J by 11 bases; unmatched bases: 13. In nucleotides, the CDR3 is TGTGCCAGCAGCGTAGTTGCCGGAGCGGGGTATGAGCAGTACTTC. This encodes CASSVVAGAGYEQYF. Filled out from reference TRBV9 and TRBJ2-5, the complete variable domain reads DSGVTQTPKHLITATGQRVTLRCSPRSGDLSVYWYQQSLDQGLQFLIQYYNGEERAKGNILERFSAQQFPDLHSELNLSSLELGDSALYFCASSVVAGAGYEQYFGPGTRLLVL.

The chain carries TRBV5-1 and TRBJ2-1, with D possibly matching TRBD1 (5 bases). Germline-derived CDR1 and CDR2 are SGHRS and YFSETQ. With 4 bases removed from V and 2 bases from J, the gap between germline ends came to 16 bases. The CDR3 runs to 16 residues. The CDR3 coding sequence is TGCGCCAGCAGCCTAACACAGGACCCTCCCTACAATGAGCAGTTCTTC. Translation gives CASSLTQDPPYNEQFF.

V and J are TRBV6-5 and TRBJ2-6; D ambiguous. V was clipped by 0 bases and J by 2 bases, with 17 bases between them. This CDR3 contains 19 residues. Per germline, CDR1 MNHEY and CDR2 SVGAGI. The CDR3 DNA reads TGTGCCAGCAGTTACTCGGGCCAGTTGGGCCGGGCTGGGGCCAACGTCCTGACTTTC. As protein: CASSYSGQLGRAGANVLTF.

This clonotype was seen only a few times. The chain is built from TRBV7-9 and TRBJ2-3; a possible D gene is TRBD2 (6 bases). The CDR3 is made up of 14 amino acids. The V gene lost 0 bases and the J gene lost 5 bases, with 9 bases spanning the gap. CDR1 is SEHNR, CDR2 FQNEAQ, per germline (reference sequence). CDR3 DNA sequence: TGTGCCAGCAGCTTAGCACTAGCTGTAGATACGCAGTATTTT. Translation: CASSLALAVDTQYF.

This clonotype was seen once. The rearrangement links TRBV12-3 or TRBV12-4 to TRBJ1-6; 7 bases agree with TRBD1. The CDR3 is 15 residues long. V lost 6 bases to trimming and J lost 7 bases; unmatched junction nucleotides: 9. The CDR3 nucleotides are TGTGCCAGCAGCAACGACAGGGTTATAAATTCACCCCTCCACTTT. It codes for CASSNDRVINSPLHF.

Only a few counts were recorded for this clonotype. V and J are TRBV28 and TRBJ2-7; the D gene is possibly TRBD2 (5 bases). Trimming stripped 7 bases from V and 0 bases from J, with 13 bases between. CDR3 length: 14 residues. Germline V CDR1 and CDR2: MDHEN, SYDVKM. Here the CDR3 DNA reads TGTGCCAGCACCCCGGACTTGACCTCCTACGAGCAGTACTTC. Translating gives CASTPDLTSYEQYF.

V gene TRBV12-3 or TRBV12-4 combines with J gene TRBJ1-2; unclear D gene. V gave up 4 bases and J gave up 4 bases, with 13 bases separating them. The CDR3 sequence is 14 residues long. The CDR3 coding sequence is TGTGCCAGCAGTTCCCCAGCAGGAATCTATGGCTACACCTTC. It translates to CASSSPAGIYGYTF.

This clonotype came up a few times. The chain employs TRBV7-3 and TRBJ2-1, with 13 bases lining up with TRBD2. The junction had 6 bases not matched to a gene; V was cut back by 4 bases and J by 0 bases. CDR3 size: 18 residues. Germline V gene data show CDR1 as SGHTA and CDR2 as FQGTGA. DNA of the CDR3: TGTGCCAGCAGCTGGACTAGCGGGGGAAGGGGCTCCTACAATGAGCAGTTCTTC. Its protein is CASSWTSGGRGSYNEQFF.

The V gene is TRBV7-2, the J gene TRBJ2-7; the D gene is possibly TRBD2 (6 bases). The CDR3 spans 14 residues. Germline V gene data show CDR1 as SGHTA and CDR2 as FQGNSA. Trimming removed 4 bases at V and 4 bases at J, with 14 bases between. DNA of the CDR3: TGTGCCAGCAGCTCGCAGCGGGCGCAGTACGAGCAGTACTTC. Its protein product is CASSSQRAQYEQYF.

Note on this clonotype: This may be a read error: a much more frequent sequence differs by one nucleotide. V is TRBV6-6 and J is TRBJ2-6, with a weak D call TRBD1 (5 bases). The CDR3 consists of 17 residues. Per the germline V gene, CDR1 is MNHNY and CDR2 is SVGAGI (reference sequence). The CDR3 nucleotides are TGTGCCAGCAGTTACGGACACAGAGAAGCTGGGGCCAACATCCTGACTTTC. This encodes CASSYGHREAGANILTF.

The chain links TRBV6-6 to TRBJ2-1; D possibly uses TRBD1 or TRBD2 (5 bases each). The CDR3 is 17 residues long. V lost 0 bases, J lost 5 bases, and 17 bases lay in between. Germline V CDR1 and CDR2: MNHNY, SVGAGI (reference sequence). The CDR3 coding sequence is TGTGCCAGCAGTTACTCTCTCCCCGGGACGAAGCACAATGAGCAGTTCTTC. This sequence encodes CASSYSLPGTKHNEQFF.

Note on this clonotype: One end of the junction varies from germline; a read error may be responsible. The rearrangement links TRBV29-1 to TRBJ2-5, with 10 bases aligning to TRBD2. Germline CDR1 reads SQVTM; CDR2 reads ANQGSEA. This CDR3 is 17 amino acids long. The CDR3 is CNVELSSGSPVQETQYF. DNA of the CDR3: TGCAACGTTGAATTGTCTAGCGGGAGTCCCGTCCAAGAGACTCAGTACTTC.

The rearrangement joins TRBV10-3 to TRBJ2-1, with 11 bases matching TRBD2. With V trimmed by 6 bases and J by 9 bases, 1 base remained unmatched. The V gene's germline CDR1 is ENHRY and CDR2 SYGVKD. CDR3 size: 12 residues. The CDR3 DNA sequence: TGTGCCATCAGGGGGACTAGCGGTGAGCAGTTCTTC. It codes for CAIRGTSGEQFF.

This clonotype was picked up one time. The chain couples TRBV7-3 to TRBJ2-4; D is unclear. The last part of the DNA fits TRBJ2-7 better; the J call may be wrong. Per germline, CDR1 SGHTA and CDR2 FQGTGA. This CDR3 has 13 residues. The CDR3 is CASSPHDTYEQYF. The CDR3 DNA is TGTGCCAGCAGCCCCCACGACACCTACGAGCAGTACTTC.

This chain connects TRBV3-1 to TRBJ2-3; D might be TRBD2 (6 bases). Trimming shortened V by 4 bases and J by 4 bases, and 21 bases separated the two germline ends. CDR1 and CDR2 from the germline V gene are LGHDT and YNNKEL (reference sequence). This CDR3 region has 17 residues. The CDR3 nucleotides read TGTGCCAGCAGCCCCCTCGGGACTCCGCTTACCTCAGATACGCAGTATTTT. Translated, it gives CASSPLGTPLTSDTQYF.

V is TRBV4-2 and J is TRBJ2-5; 10 bases map to TRBD2. The J call may be incorrect, as the DNA end agrees better with TRBJ2-7. The CDR3 length is 18 residues. From germline, CDR1 is LGHNA and CDR2 YNFKEQ. The DNA of the CDR3 is TGTGCCAGCAGCCAAGATTTCGGGGCTAGCGGGAGAGAGTACGAGCAGTACTTC. Amino acids: CASSQDFGASGREYEQYF.

V is TRBV20-1 and J is TRBJ1-4, with 8 bases identical to TRBD1. This CDR3 is built from 14 residues. Trimming removed 1 base from V and 8 bases from J; junction bases left unmatched: 6. Germline values: CDR1 DFQATT, CDR2 SNEGSKA (reference sequence). The CDR3 DNA is TGCAGTGCTAGAGGGGACAGGTCGGGAGAAAAACTGTTTTTT. This gives the protein CSARGDRSGEKLFF.

The table lists this clonotype with a few counts. The chain recombines TRBV20-1 with TRBJ2-5; 8 bases fit TRBD1. CDR1 and CDR2 from the germline V gene are DFQATT and SNEGSKA (reference sequence). V shed 5 bases and J 5 bases; nucleotides not matched to a gene: 7. This CDR3 contains 13 residues. The CDR3 is CSAPGQGWETQYF. The CDR3 DNA is TGCAGTGCTCCTGGACAGGGTTGGGAGACCCAGTACTTC.

This clonotype was counted once. A clone one base away is much larger, so this may be a read error. The CDR3 is CASSLEVQPSYEQYF. The CDR3 DNA reads TGTGCCAGCAGCTTAGAGGTTCAACCTTCCTACGAGCAGTACTTC. The V call is TRBV7-2, the J call TRBJ2-7; D gene ambiguous. CDR3 length equals 15 residues. V was trimmed by 1 base and J by 1 base, leaving 11 bases between them. Germline V gene data show CDR1 as SGHTA and CDR2 as FQGNSA.